Listed below are T cell receptor beta chains from one sample, sequenced in a study of T cells in placental villitis. Profiled with immunoSEQ multiplex PCR; TCRdb holds only in-frame clones, not every one. The table records some 6,100 clones, about 77% of them present only once. The sequencing input was placental tissue containing maternal and fetal cells. Receptors originate from a human patient with infectious villitis; the placental T cells may come from both mother and fetus. The CDR3 runs from the conserved cysteine through the conserved F or W. Each record gives: clone size, J gene, D gene, V gene, CDR3 protein, CDR3 DNA. D genes are given only for firm matches. Some rows have no size entry. The others give once, few or many, or a class for an expanded clone.

- | TRBJ1-3 | - | TRBV5-1 | CASSLGSGGSGNTIYF | TGCGCCAGCAGCTTGGGTAGCGGCGGCTCTGGAAACACCATATATTTT
medium-sized | TRBJ1-5 | - | TRBV28 | CASSLRGSNQPQHF | TGTGCCAGCAGTTTACGGGGAAGCAATCAGCCCCAGCATTTT
- | TRBJ2-7 | - | TRBV18 | CASSPTGDEQYF | TGTGCCAGCTCACCAACGGGGGACGAGCAGTACTTC
- | TRBJ1-2 | - | TRBV7-2 | CASSYGPARGGYTF | TGTGCCAGCAGCTATGGACCCGCGAGGGGTGGCTACACCTTC
- | TRBJ1-1 | - | TRBV5-1 | CASSFSQNTEAFF | TGCGCCAGCAGCTTCAGTCAGAACACTGAAGCTTTCTTT
- | TRBJ2-1 | - | TRBV29-1 | CSVLGLSYNEQFF | TGCAGCGTCCTCGGTTTGTCCTACAATGAGCAGTTCTTC
few | TRBJ1-1 | - | TRBV5-1 | CASSEGGTEAFF | TGCGCCAGCTCTGAGGGGGGGACTGAAGCTTTCTTT
few | TRBJ1-2 | - | TRBV29-1 | CSVEGSRDGRGSYGYTF | TGCAGCGTTGAGGGGTCACGGGACGGACGGGGGAGCTATGGCTACACCTTC
- | TRBJ1-2 | - | TRBV10-3 | CAISEGQRYGYTF | TGTGCCATCAGTGAAGGTCAACGCTATGGCTACACCTTC
- | TRBJ2-7 | TRBD1 | TRBV19 | CASRGITGGTYEQYF | TGTGCCAGTAGGGGAATAACAGGGGGCACGTACGAGCAGTACTTC
- | TRBJ2-5 | - | TRBV20-1 | CSASEGEQYF | TGCAGTGCCTCCGAGGGGGAGCAGTACTTC
- | TRBJ1-5 | - | TRBV5-1 | CASSLVGEGQPQHF | TGCGCCAGCAGCTTGGTGGGAGAGGGTCAGCCCCAGCATTTT
- | TRBJ2-7 | - | TRBV6-2/TRBV6-3 | CASSYKQIFSYEQYF | TGTGCCAGCAGTTACAAACAGATCTTTTCCTACGAGCAGTACTTC